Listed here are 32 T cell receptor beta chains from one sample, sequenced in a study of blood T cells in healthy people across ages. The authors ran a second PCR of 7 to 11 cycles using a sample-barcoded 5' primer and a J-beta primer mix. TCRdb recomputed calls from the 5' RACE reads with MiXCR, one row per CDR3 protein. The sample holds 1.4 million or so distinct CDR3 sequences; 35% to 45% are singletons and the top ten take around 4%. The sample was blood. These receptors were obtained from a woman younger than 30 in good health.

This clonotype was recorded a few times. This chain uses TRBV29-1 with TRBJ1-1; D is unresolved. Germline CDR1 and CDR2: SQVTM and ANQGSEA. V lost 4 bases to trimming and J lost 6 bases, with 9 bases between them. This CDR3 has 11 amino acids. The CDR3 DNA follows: TGCAGCGTTGGATCCGTTGCTGAAGCTTTCTTT. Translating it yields CSVGSVAEAFF.

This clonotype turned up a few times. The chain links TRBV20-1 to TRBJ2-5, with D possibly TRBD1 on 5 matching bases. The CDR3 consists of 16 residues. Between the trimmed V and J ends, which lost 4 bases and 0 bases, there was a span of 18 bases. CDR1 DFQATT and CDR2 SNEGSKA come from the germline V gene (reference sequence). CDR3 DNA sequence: TGCAGTGCTACAGGGAAGGTCGCAGAGTACCAAGAGACCCAGTACTTC. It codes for CSATGKVAEYQETQYF.

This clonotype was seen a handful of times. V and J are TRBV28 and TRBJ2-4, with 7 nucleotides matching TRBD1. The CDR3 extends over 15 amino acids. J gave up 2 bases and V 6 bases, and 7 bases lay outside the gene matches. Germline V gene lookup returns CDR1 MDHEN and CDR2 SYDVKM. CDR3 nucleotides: TGTGCCAGCAGCACGACAGGGATATCCAAAAACATTCAGTACTTC. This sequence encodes CASSTTGISKNIQYF.

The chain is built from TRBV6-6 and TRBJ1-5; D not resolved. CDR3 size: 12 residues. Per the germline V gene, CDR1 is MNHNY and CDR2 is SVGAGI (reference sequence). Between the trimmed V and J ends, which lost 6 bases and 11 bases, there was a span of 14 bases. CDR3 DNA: TGTGCCAGCAGCATGGGCCCTTCGGCCCAGCATTTT. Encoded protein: CASSMGPSAQHF.

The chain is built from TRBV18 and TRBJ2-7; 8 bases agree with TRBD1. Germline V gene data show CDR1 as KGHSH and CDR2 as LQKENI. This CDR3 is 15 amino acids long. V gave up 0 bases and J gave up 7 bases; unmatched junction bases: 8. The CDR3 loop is CASSPPQGAPGEQYF. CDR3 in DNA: TGTGCCAGCTCACCACCGCAGGGGGCCCCTGGTGAGCAGTACTTC.

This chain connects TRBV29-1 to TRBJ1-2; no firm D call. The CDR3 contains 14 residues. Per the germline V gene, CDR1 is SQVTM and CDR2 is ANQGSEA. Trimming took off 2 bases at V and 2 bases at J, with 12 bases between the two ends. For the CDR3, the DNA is TGCAGCGTTGAATCCAGATTCCCCAACTATGGCTACACCTTC. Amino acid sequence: CSVESRFPNYGYTF.

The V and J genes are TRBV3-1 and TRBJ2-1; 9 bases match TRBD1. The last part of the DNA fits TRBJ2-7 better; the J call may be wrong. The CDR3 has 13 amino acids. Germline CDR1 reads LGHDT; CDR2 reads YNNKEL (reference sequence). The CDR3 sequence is CASKDRGYNEQYF. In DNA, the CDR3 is TGTGCCAGCAAGGACAGGGGATACAATGAGCAGTACTTC.

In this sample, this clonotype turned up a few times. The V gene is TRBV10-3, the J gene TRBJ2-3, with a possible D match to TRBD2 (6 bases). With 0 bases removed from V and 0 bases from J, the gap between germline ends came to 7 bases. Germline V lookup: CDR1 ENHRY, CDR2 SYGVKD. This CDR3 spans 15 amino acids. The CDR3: CAISESAGSTDTQYF. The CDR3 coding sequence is TGTGCCATCAGTGAGTCGGCGGGAAGCACAGATACGCAGTATTTT.

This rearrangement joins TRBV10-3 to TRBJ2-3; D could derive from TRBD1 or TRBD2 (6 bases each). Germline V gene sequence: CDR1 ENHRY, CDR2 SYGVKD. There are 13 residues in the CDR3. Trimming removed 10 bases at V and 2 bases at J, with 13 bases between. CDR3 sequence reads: CASTGGPTDTQYF. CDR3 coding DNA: TGTGCCAGTACCGGGGGCCCCACAGATACGCAGTATTTT.

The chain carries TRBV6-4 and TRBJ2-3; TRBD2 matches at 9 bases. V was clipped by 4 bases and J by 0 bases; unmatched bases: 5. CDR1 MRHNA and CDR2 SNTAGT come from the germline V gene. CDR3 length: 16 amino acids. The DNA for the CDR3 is TGTGCCAGCAGTGGGACTAGCGACTCTAGCACAGATACGCAGTATTTT. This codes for CASSGTSDSSTDTQYF.

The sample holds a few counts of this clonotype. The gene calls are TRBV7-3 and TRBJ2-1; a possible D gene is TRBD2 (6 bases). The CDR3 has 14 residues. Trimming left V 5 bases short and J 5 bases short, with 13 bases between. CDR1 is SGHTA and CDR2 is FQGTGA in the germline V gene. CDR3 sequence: CASSPKRADNEQFF. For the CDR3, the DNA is TGTGCCAGCAGCCCTAAGCGGGCCGACAATGAGCAGTTCTTC. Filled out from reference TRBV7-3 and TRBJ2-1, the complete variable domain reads GAGVSQTPSNKVTEKGKYVELRCDPISGHTALYWYRQSLGQGPEFLIYFQGTGAADDSGLPNDRFFAVRPEGSVSTLKIQRTERGDSAVYLCASSPKRADNEQFFGPGTRLTVL.

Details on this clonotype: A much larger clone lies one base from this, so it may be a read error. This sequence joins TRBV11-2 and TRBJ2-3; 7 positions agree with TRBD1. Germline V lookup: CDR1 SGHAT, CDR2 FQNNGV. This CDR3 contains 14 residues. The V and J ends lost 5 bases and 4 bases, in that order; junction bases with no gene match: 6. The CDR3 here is CASSIGGLADTQYF. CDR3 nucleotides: TGTGCCAGCAGCATAGGGGGCCTCGCAGATACGCAGTATTTT.

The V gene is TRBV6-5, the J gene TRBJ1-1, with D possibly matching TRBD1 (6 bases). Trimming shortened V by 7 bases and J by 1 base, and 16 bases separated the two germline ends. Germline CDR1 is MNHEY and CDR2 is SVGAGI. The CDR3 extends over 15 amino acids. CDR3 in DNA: TGTGCCAGCATCAAACAGGGAAGGGGGAACACTGAAGCTTTCTTT. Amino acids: CASIKQGRGNTEAFF.

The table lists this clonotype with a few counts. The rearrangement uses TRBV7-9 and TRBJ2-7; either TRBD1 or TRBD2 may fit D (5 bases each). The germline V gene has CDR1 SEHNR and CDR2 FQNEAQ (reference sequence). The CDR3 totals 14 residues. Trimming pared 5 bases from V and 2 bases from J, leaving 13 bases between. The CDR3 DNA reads TGTGCCAGCAGCCCTAGGGACCAGACCTACGAGCAGTACTTC. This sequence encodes CASSPRDQTYEQYF.

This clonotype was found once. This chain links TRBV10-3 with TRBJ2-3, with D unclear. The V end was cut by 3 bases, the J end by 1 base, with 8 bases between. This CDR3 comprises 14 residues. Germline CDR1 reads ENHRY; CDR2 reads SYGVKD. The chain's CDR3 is CAISDPLGTDTQYF. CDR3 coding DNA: TGTGCCATCAGTGACCCGCTGGGCACAGATACGCAGTATTTT.

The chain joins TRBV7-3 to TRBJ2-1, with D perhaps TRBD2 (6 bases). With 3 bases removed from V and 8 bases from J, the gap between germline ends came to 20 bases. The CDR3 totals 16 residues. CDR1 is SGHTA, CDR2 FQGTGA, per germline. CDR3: CASSLTGTHSLHEQFF. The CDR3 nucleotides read TGTGCCAGCAGCTTGACCGGGACTCACTCGCTGCATGAGCAGTTCTTC.

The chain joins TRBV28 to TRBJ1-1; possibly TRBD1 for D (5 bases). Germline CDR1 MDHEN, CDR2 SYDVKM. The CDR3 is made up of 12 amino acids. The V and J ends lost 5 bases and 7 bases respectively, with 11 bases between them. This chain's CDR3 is CASSDSGFEAFF. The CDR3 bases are TGTGCCAGCAGTGACTCAGGGTTTGAAGCTTTCTTT.

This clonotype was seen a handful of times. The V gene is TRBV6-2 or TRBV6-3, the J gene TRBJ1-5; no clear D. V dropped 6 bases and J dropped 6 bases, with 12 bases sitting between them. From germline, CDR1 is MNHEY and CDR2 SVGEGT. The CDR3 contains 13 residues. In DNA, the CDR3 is TGTGCCAGCAGCCCCTTCGGCGTTCAGCCCCAGCATTTT. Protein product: CASSPFGVQPQHF.

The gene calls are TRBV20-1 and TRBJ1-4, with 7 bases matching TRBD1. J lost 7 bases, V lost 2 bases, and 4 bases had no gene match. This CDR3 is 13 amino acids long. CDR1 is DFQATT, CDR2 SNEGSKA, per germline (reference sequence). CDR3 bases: TGCAGTGCTAGACGGAGGGGGCTTGAAAAACTGTTTTTT. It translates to CSARRRGLEKLFF.

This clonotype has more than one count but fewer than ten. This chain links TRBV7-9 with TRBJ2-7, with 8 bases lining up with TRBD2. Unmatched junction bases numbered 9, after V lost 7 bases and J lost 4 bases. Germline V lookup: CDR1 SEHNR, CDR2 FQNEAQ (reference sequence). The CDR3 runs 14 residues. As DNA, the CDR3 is TGTGCCAGCACCCCACCGGGACTAGAGTACGAGCAGTACTTC. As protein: CASTPPGLEYEQYF.

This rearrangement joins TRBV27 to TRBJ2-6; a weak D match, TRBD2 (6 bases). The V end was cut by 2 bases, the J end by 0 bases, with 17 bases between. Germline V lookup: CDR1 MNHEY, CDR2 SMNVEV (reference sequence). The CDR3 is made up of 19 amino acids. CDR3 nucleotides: TGTGCCAGCAGTTTACGGATCCGGGACTCGTTCTCTGGGGCCAACGTCCTGACTTTC. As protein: CASSLRIRDSFSGANVLTF.

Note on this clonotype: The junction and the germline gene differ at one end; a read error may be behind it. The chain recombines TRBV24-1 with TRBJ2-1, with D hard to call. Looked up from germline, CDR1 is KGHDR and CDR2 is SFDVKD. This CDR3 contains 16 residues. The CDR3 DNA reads TGTGCCACCAGTGGCGACTCAGGCCGGGCCTACAATGAGCGGTTCTTC. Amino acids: CATSGDSGRAYNERFF.

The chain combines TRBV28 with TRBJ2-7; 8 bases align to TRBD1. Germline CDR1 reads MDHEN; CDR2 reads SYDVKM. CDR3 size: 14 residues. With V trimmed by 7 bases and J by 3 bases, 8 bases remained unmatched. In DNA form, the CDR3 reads TGTGCCAGCACAAGACAGGGGAGAGACTACGAGCAGTACTTC. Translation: CASTRQGRDYEQYF. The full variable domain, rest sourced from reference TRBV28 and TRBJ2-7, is DVKVTQSSRYLVKRTGEKVFLECVQDMDHENMFWYRQDPGLGLRLIYFSYDVKMKEKGDIPEGYSVSREKKERFSLILESASTNQTSMYLCASTRQGRDYEQYFGPGTRLTVT.

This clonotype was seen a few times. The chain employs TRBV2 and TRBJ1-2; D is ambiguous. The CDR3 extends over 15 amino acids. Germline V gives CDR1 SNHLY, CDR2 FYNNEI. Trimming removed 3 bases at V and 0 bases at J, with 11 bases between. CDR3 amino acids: CASSDFLGSNYGYTF. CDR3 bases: TGTGCCAGCAGTGATTTTCTAGGTTCTAACTATGGCTACACCTTC.

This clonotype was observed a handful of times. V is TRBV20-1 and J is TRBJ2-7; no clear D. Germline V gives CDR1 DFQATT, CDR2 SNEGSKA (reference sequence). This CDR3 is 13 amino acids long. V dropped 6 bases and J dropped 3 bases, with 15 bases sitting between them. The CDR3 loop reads CSAAVGYDYEQYF. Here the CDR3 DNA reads TGCAGTGCGGCCGTGGGCTATGACTACGAGCAGTACTTC.

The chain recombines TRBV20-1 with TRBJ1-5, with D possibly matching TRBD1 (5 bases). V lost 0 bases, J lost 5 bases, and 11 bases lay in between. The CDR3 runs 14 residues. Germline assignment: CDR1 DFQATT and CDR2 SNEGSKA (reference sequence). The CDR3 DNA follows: TGCAGTGCTAGAGACCGGGACGGATATCAGCCCCAGCATTTT. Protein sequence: CSARDRDGYQPQHF.

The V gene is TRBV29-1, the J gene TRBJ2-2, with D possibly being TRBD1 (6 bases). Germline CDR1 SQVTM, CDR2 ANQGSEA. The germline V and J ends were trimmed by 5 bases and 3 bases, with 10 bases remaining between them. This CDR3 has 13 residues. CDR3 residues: CSVRQGHTGELFF. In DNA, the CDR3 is TGCAGCGTTAGGCAGGGGCACACCGGGGAGCTGTTTTTT.

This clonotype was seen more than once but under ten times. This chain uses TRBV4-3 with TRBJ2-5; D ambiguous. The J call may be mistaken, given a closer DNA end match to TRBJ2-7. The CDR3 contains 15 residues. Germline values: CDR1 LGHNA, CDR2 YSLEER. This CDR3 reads CASSQDPAGSYEQYF. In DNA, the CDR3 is TGCGCCAGCAGCCAAGATCCTGCAGGAAGCTACGAGCAGTACTTC.

CDR3: CSATEGNNSPLHF. CDR3 nucleotides: TGCAGTGCTACAGAGGGCAATAATTCACCCCTCCACTTT. J is TRBJ1-6 and V is TRBV20-1; no definite D call. Germline V CDR1 and CDR2: DFQATT, SNEGSKA (reference sequence). The CDR3 is 13 residues long. The V end was cut by 4 bases, the J end by 5 bases, with 9 bases between.

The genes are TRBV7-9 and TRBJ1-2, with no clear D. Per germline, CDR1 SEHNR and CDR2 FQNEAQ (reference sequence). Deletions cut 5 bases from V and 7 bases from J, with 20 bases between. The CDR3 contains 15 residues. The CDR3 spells CASSVADGDSLGYTF. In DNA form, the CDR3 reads TGTGCCAGCAGCGTCGCGGACGGGGATTCTCTTGGCTACACCTTC.

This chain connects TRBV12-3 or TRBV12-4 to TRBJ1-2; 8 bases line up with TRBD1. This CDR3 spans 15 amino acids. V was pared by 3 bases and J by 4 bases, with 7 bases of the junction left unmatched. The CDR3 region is CASSFDRGGGYGYTF. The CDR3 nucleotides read TGTGCCAGCAGTTTTGACAGGGGTGGTGGCTATGGCTACACCTTC.

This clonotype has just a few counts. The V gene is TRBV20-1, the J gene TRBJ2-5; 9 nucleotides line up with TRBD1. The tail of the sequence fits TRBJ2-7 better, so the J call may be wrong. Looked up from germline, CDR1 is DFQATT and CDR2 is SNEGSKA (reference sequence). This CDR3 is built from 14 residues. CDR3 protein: CSARHNRGRNEQYF. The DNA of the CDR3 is TGCAGTGCTAGACATAACAGGGGGCGAAACGAGCAGTACTTC.